These 4 T cell receptor beta chains share one sample of origin, sequenced in a study of identical twins. A single record per CDR3 protein comes from TCRdb applying MiXCR to the 5' RACE reads. The data show a few hundred thousand distinct CDR3 sequences, with 7.5% to 10% seen just once and 2.5% to 3.5% held by the top ten. The sample also formed part of further work on yellow fever vaccine responses in identical twins.

Sequenced input: PBMCs. Every receptor here comes from a woman between 18 and 29 years old in good health.

This clonotype was counted only a few times. The chain carries TRBV15 and TRBJ1-1; D is undetermined. CDR3 length: 15 residues. Germline assignment: CDR1 LNHNV and CDR2 YYDKDF (reference sequence). The V end was cut by 0 bases, the J end by 4 bases, with 12 bases between. CDR3 bases: TGTGCCACCAGCAGAGATCAAGTAAGCCTCACTGAAGCTTTCTTT. Its translation is CATSRDQVSLTEAFF.

The rearrangement joins TRBV6-1 to TRBJ2-5, with D perhaps assigned TRBD1 or TRBD2 (6 bases each). The CDR3 is 17 residues long. Germline V gene data show CDR1 as MNHNS and CDR2 as SASEGT. Trimming took 4 bases from V and 5 from J, leaving 23 bases between them. The CDR3, as DNA: TGTGCCAGCAGTGCCTCCCGGGGGCCTCGTTTAGGGGAGACCCAGTACTTC. Its translation: CASSASRGPRLGETQYF.

The chain has TRBV25-1 and TRBJ2-5; no firm D call. Per germline, CDR1 MGHDK and CDR2 SYGVNS. Trimming took off 6 bases at V and 2 bases at J, with 16 bases between the two ends. CDR3 length: 15 amino acids. The chain's CDR3 is CASRANYAGQETQYF. The CDR3 DNA sequence: TGTGCCAGCAGGGCCAATTACGCCGGTCAAGAGACCCAGTACTTC.

CDR3 sequence (DNA): TGTGCCAGCAGTTTATCGTTCTCAATGAACACTGAAGCTTTCTTT. This translates into CASSLSFSMNTEAFF. The gene calls are TRBV27 and TRBJ1-1; no clear D. The CDR3 covers 15 residues. Deletions cut 0 bases from V and 0 bases from J, with 8 bases between. Germline CDR1 and CDR2: MNHEY and SMNVEV (reference sequence).